The rows below give T cell receptor beta chains drawn from one sample of a study of T cell changes during pregnancy in multiple sclerosis. The repertoire was sequenced with immunoSEQ multiplex PCR; TCRdb's copy has only in-frame clones and lacks some. In the table there are 25,000 to 35,000 clones, 90% of which are singletons. The starting material was CD8+ T cells from peripheral blood mononuclear cells, obtained in the second trimester of pregnancy. The receptors shown here come from a female donor with multiple sclerosis, enrolled in a pregnancy study. The CDR3 runs from the conserved cysteine through the conserved F or W. The order of the fields is D gene, J gene, clone size, V gene, CDR3 protein, CDR3 DNA. A D gene is named only where the DNA matches it firmly. A clone size is listed for some rows: how often the clone was seen (once, few, many), or a class if it is expanded.

d_gene: -; j_gene: TRBJ2-1; abundance: once; v_gene: TRBV29-1; CDR3aa: CSALQGSNNEQFF; CDR3nt: TGCAGCGCACTACAAGGGAGCAACAATGAGCAGTTCTTC
d_gene: TRBD1; j_gene: TRBJ1-2; abundance: -; v_gene: TRBV6-5; CDR3aa: CASSYSDREYYGYTF; CDR3nt: TGTGCCAGCAGTTACTCCGACAGGGAGTACTATGGCTACACCTTC
d_gene: -; j_gene: TRBJ1-5; abundance: -; v_gene: TRBV18; CDR3aa: CASSPGMGGWNQPQHF; CDR3nt: TGTGCCAGCTCCCCCGGGATGGGGGGGTGGAATCAGCCCCAGCATTTT
d_gene: TRBD2; j_gene: TRBJ2-1; abundance: -; v_gene: TRBV13; CDR3aa: CACIRREGVNEQFF; CDR3nt: TGTGCCTGTATACGGCGGGAGGGAGTCAATGAGCAGTTCTTC
d_gene: TRBD2; j_gene: TRBJ2-1; abundance: -; v_gene: TRBV29-1; CDR3aa: CSVEARAGGPNEQFF; CDR3nt: TGCAGCGTTGAAGCCAGAGCGGGAGGACCCAATGAGCAGTTCTTC
d_gene: TRBD2; j_gene: TRBJ2-3; abundance: -; v_gene: TRBV7-9; CDR3aa: CASSQRGGRTDTQYF; CDR3nt: TGTGCCAGCAGCCAACGGGGGGGCAGGACAGATACGCAGTATTTT
d_gene: -; j_gene: TRBJ1-2; abundance: -; v_gene: TRBV5-1; CDR3aa: CASTPGGGSYGYTF; CDR3nt: TGCGCCAGCACTCCGGGAGGGGGTTCCTATGGCTACACCTTC
d_gene: TRBD2; j_gene: TRBJ2-1; abundance: -; v_gene: TRBV27; CDR3aa: CASSLLAGGQDEQFF; CDR3nt: TGTGCCAGCAGTCTACTAGCGGGAGGGCAAGATGAGCAGTTCTTC
d_gene: TRBD2; j_gene: TRBJ2-7; abundance: -; v_gene: TRBV5-6; CDR3aa: CASSLKLAGYEQYF; CDR3nt: TGTGCCAGCAGCTTGAAACTAGCGGGCTACGAGCAGTACTTC
d_gene: -; j_gene: TRBJ1-1; abundance: -; v_gene: TRBV27; CDR3aa: CASIAGSWHTEAFF; CDR3nt: TGTGCCAGCATTGCAGGGTCGTGGCACACTGAAGCTTTCTTT
d_gene: -; j_gene: TRBJ2-7; abundance: -; v_gene: TRBV2; CDR3aa: CASNHRDEQYF; CDR3nt: TGTGCCAGCAATCATCGGGACGAGCAGTACTTC
d_gene: TRBD2; j_gene: TRBJ2-2; abundance: few; v_gene: TRBV6-4; CDR3aa: CASSEYAGETGELFF; CDR3nt: TGTGCCAGCAGTGAGTACGCGGGAGAGACCGGGGAGCTGTTTTTT
d_gene: TRBD2; j_gene: TRBJ2-1; abundance: few; v_gene: TRBV19; CDR3aa: CASSISGTDSYNEQFF; CDR3nt: TGTGCCAGTAGTATTAGCGGGACCGACTCCTACAATGAGCAGTTCTTC
d_gene: TRBD2; j_gene: TRBJ2-2; abundance: -; v_gene: TRBV7-9; CDR3aa: CASSSVAGGITGELFF; CDR3nt: TGTGCCAGCAGCTCCGTAGCGGGGGGAATCACCGGGGAGCTGTTTTTT
d_gene: -; j_gene: TRBJ1-2; abundance: -; v_gene: TRBV4-1; CDR3aa: CASSQDQRPGDGYTF; CDR3nt: TGCGCCAGCAGCCAAGATCAGAGGCCGGGAGACGGCTACACCTTC
d_gene: -; j_gene: TRBJ2-2; abundance: -; v_gene: TRBV7-6; CDR3aa: CASSLAGRAGELFF; CDR3nt: TGTGCCAGCAGCTTAGCGGGCAGGGCCGGGGAGCTGTTTTTT
d_gene: -; j_gene: TRBJ2-1; abundance: -; v_gene: TRBV30; CDR3aa: CAGAGTPYNEQFF; CDR3nt: TGTGCCGGGGCCGGGACTCCCTACAATGAGCAGTTCTTC
d_gene: TRBD2; j_gene: TRBJ2-1; abundance: medium-sized; v_gene: TRBV4-1; CDR3aa: CASSQDSKSSGRGSYNEQFF; CDR3nt: TGCGCCAGCAGCCAAGATTCGAAGTCCAGCGGGAGGGGATCCTACAATGAGCAGTTCTTC
d_gene: -; j_gene: TRBJ1-1; abundance: -; v_gene: TRBV12-5; CDR3aa: CASGLGGLPNTEAFF; CDR3nt: TGTGCTAGTGGTTTGGGAGGGTTACCGAACACTGAAGCTTTCTTT
d_gene: TRBD2; j_gene: TRBJ2-1; abundance: once; v_gene: TRBV4-1; CDR3aa: CATGFSGRRDEQFF; CDR3nt: TGCGCCACCGGATTTAGCGGGAGAAGGGATGAGCAGTTCTTC
d_gene: -; j_gene: TRBJ1-1; abundance: once; v_gene: TRBV4-1; CDR3aa: CASSQPGLGNTEAFF; CDR3nt: TGCGCCAGCAGCCAGCCGGGTTTAGGGAACACTGAAGCTTTCTTT
d_gene: TRBD2; j_gene: TRBJ2-1; abundance: -; v_gene: TRBV9; CDR3aa: CASSVVLAGAYNEQFF; CDR3nt: TGTGCCAGCAGCGTCGTACTAGCGGGGGCCTACAATGAGCAGTTCTTC
d_gene: TRBD1; j_gene: TRBJ1-1; abundance: -; v_gene: TRBV5-4; CDR3aa: CASSLARGPEAFF; CDR3nt: TGTGCCAGCAGCTTGGCCAGGGGGCCTGAAGCTTTCTTT
d_gene: -; j_gene: TRBJ1-1; abundance: -; v_gene: TRBV11-2; CDR3aa: CASSLIGGEAFF; CDR3nt: TGTGCCAGCAGCTTAATAGGAGGTGAAGCTTTCTTT
d_gene: -; j_gene: TRBJ2-1; abundance: -; v_gene: TRBV28; CDR3aa: CASSLMGLFSYNEQFF; CDR3nt: TGTGCCAGCAGTTTAATGGGCCTTTTTTCCTACAATGAGCAGTTCTTC
d_gene: TRBD2; j_gene: TRBJ2-7; abundance: -; v_gene: TRBV9; CDR3aa: CASSAAGLFYEQYF; CDR3nt: TGTGCCAGCAGCGCAGCGGGGCTATTCTACGAGCAGTACTTC
d_gene: TRBD2; j_gene: TRBJ2-1; abundance: -; v_gene: TRBV7-3; CDR3aa: CASSLTSGGYNEQFF; CDR3nt: TGTGCCAGCAGCTTAACTAGCGGGGGTTACAATGAGCAGTTCTTC
d_gene: TRBD2; j_gene: TRBJ2-1; abundance: once; v_gene: TRBV19; CDR3aa: CASSIFGLAGGNEQFF; CDR3nt: TGTGCCAGTAGTATTTTCGGACTAGCGGGAGGTAATGAGCAGTTCTTC
d_gene: -; j_gene: TRBJ1-5; abundance: -; v_gene: TRBV5-6; CDR3aa: CASKMWGGLGSNQPQHF; CDR3nt: TGTGCCAGCAAAATGTGGGGGGGTTTAGGTAGCAATCAGCCCCAGCATTTT
d_gene: TRBD1; j_gene: TRBJ1-5; abundance: once; v_gene: TRBV27; CDR3aa: CASRPGTVHQPQHF; CDR3nt: TGTGCCAGCAGACCAGGGACAGTTCATCAGCCCCAGCATTTT
d_gene: -; j_gene: TRBJ1-1; abundance: -; v_gene: TRBV28; CDR3aa: CASSPQEERVREAFF; CDR3nt: TGTGCCAGCAGTCCTCAGGAGGAGCGGGTAAGGGAAGCTTTCTTT
d_gene: TRBD1; j_gene: TRBJ2-7; abundance: -; v_gene: TRBV5-6; CDR3aa: CASSYGTAPNSYEQYF; CDR3nt: TGTGCCAGCAGCTATGGGACAGCCCCTAACTCCTACGAGCAGTACTTC
d_gene: TRBD2; j_gene: TRBJ2-1; abundance: -; v_gene: TRBV6-5; CDR3aa: CASGSVLAGVVDEQFF; CDR3nt: TGTGCCAGCGGTTCTGTACTAGCGGGAGTCGTCGATGAGCAGTTCTTC
d_gene: TRBD2; j_gene: TRBJ2-1; abundance: once; v_gene: TRBV4-1; CDR3aa: CASTVGLASYNEQFF; CDR3nt: TGCGCCAGCACGGTAGGACTAGCCTCCTACAATGAGCAGTTCTTC
d_gene: TRBD1; j_gene: TRBJ2-7; abundance: -; v_gene: TRBV9; CDR3aa: CASSGQGQALFYEQYF; CDR3nt: TGTGCCAGCAGCGGACAGGGGCAGGCCCTTTTCTACGAGCAGTACTTC
d_gene: -; j_gene: TRBJ2-7; abundance: -; v_gene: TRBV2; CDR3aa: CASSEEAGLHEQYF; CDR3nt: TGTGCCAGCAGTGAAGAGGCAGGGCTACACGAGCAGTACTTC
d_gene: -; j_gene: TRBJ2-3; abundance: -; v_gene: TRBV9; CDR3aa: CASSVAYGGDSTDTQYF; CDR3nt: TGTGCCAGCAGCGTAGCCTATGGGGGCGATAGCACAGATACGCAGTATTTT
d_gene: TRBD2; j_gene: TRBJ2-1; abundance: once; v_gene: TRBV18; CDR3aa: CASSRGLADSYNEQFF; CDR3nt: TGTGCCAGCTCCAGGGGACTAGCGGACTCCTACAATGAGCAGTTCTTC
d_gene: TRBD1; j_gene: TRBJ2-3; abundance: -; v_gene: TRBV7-7; CDR3aa: CASSSGQGALTDTQYF; CDR3nt: TGTGCTAGCAGCTCGGGACAGGGGGCCCTCACAGATACGCAGTATTTT
d_gene: -; j_gene: TRBJ1-6; abundance: -; v_gene: TRBV5-6; CDR3aa: CASSLDQGNSPLHF; CDR3nt: TGTGCCAGCAGCTTGGACCAGGGCAATTCACCCCTCCACTTT
d_gene: TRBD1; j_gene: TRBJ2-5; abundance: -; v_gene: TRBV11-2; CDR3aa: CASSLVRGPETQYF; CDR3nt: TGTGCCAGCAGCTTAGTCAGGGGGCCTGAGACCCAGTACTTC
d_gene: -; j_gene: TRBJ2-7; abundance: -; v_gene: TRBV6-1; CDR3aa: CASRDFQGGPDEQYF; CDR3nt: TGTGCCAGCAGGGACTTCCAGGGGGGCCCCGACGAGCAGTACTTC
d_gene: -; j_gene: TRBJ2-7; abundance: -; v_gene: TRBV30; CDR3aa: CAWGGTRTYEQYF; CDR3nt: TGTGCCTGGGGGGGGACTCGAACCTACGAGCAGTACTTC
d_gene: -; j_gene: TRBJ2-3; abundance: -; v_gene: TRBV2; CDR3aa: CARQGSGADTQYF; CDR3nt: TGTGCCAGACAGGGATCAGGCGCAGATACGCAGTATTTT
d_gene: -; j_gene: TRBJ2-5; abundance: -; v_gene: TRBV9; CDR3aa: CASSVEAGQETQYF; CDR3nt: TGTGCCAGCAGCGTAGAGGCCGGGCAAGAGACCCAGTACTTC
d_gene: TRBD2; j_gene: TRBJ2-1; abundance: -; v_gene: TRBV5-1; CDR3aa: CASSYALAGGNNEQFF; CDR3nt: TGCGCCAGCAGCTACGCTCTAGCGGGAGGAAACAATGAGCAGTTCTTC
d_gene: -; j_gene: TRBJ1-2; abundance: -; v_gene: TRBV25-1; CDR3aa: CASSELNTYGYTF; CDR3nt: TGTGCCAGCAGTGAATTGAACACCTATGGCTACACCTTC
d_gene: -; j_gene: TRBJ2-7; abundance: -; v_gene: TRBV5-1; CDR3aa: CASSLAEASSYEQYF; CDR3nt: TGCGCCAGCAGCTTGGCGGAGGCGAGCTCCTACGAGCAGTACTTC
d_gene: -; j_gene: TRBJ2-2; abundance: -; v_gene: TRBV7-9; CDR3aa: CASSLGETGELFF; CDR3nt: TGTGCCAGCAGCTTAGGAGAAACCGGGGAGCTGTTTTTT
d_gene: -; j_gene: TRBJ2-7; abundance: once; v_gene: TRBV9; CDR3aa: CASSPGGGAHEQYF; CDR3nt: TGTGCCAGCAGCCCAGGAGGGGGGGCCCACGAGCAGTACTTC
d_gene: -; j_gene: TRBJ2-7; abundance: -; v_gene: TRBV11-2; CDR3aa: CASSRRAGAYEQYF; CDR3nt: TGTGCCAGCAGCCGCCGGGCAGGGGCCTACGAGCAGTACTTC
d_gene: TRBD1; j_gene: TRBJ2-1; abundance: -; v_gene: TRBV6-4; CDR3aa: CASSRDSYNEQFF; CDR3nt: TGTGCCAGCAGCCGGGACAGTTACAATGAGCAGTTCTTC
d_gene: -; j_gene: TRBJ2-7; abundance: -; v_gene: TRBV7-6; CDR3aa: CASSSWDFSEQYF; CDR3nt: TGTGCCAGCAGCTCCTGGGACTTTTCCGAGCAGTACTTC
d_gene: -; j_gene: TRBJ1-4; abundance: -; v_gene: TRBV21-1; CDR3aa: CASSKDGDRSTNEKLFF; CDR3nt: TGTGCCAGCAGCAAAGACGGGGACAGATCAACTAATGAAAAACTGTTTTTT
d_gene: TRBD2; j_gene: TRBJ2-1; abundance: once; v_gene: TRBV9; CDR3aa: CASSVSGTTYNEQFF; CDR3nt: TGTGCCAGCAGCGTTTCCGGGACTACCTACAATGAGCAGTTCTTC